This T cell receptor beta chain stems from a study of T cells in Graves' hyperthyroidism and ophthalmopathy. On this clonotype: Its antigen remains unidentified.

TCR beta CDR3 sequences were amplified from RNA transcripts. TCR CDR3 underwent first-round RT-PCR with the HTBI primer set. Each CDR3 protein gets one entry after TCRdb re-called the multiplex PCR reads with MiXCR. The sample yields hundreds of thousands of distinct CDR3 sequences, over 35% seen once. Study observations and caveats: A model using 13 V-J features told ophthalmopathy apart from stable hyperthyroidism.

The V gene end was trimmed by 0 bases and the J gene end by 5 bases; junction bases not matched to a gene: 1. The CDR3 totals 14 residues. Germline V CDR1 and CDR2: SGDLS, YYNGEE. The sequence was collected from a man aged 18 to 30 with Graves' hyperthyroidism. The chain joins TRBV9 to TRBJ2-7; 11 nucleotides line up with TRBD2. The specimen sequenced was blood. For the CDR3, the DNA is TGTGCCAGCAGCGTAGGTAGCGGGGGGGACGAGCAGTACTTC. Protein: CASSVGSGGDEQYF.